The source of this T cell receptor beta chain is a study of T cells after yellow fever vaccination. The sample holds a few counts of this clonotype. Its antigen is undetermined. By 5'RACE template switching, TCR cDNA was produced, with a universal primer site and UMIs added in the process. In TCRdb, the 5' RACE reads were re-called with MiXCR into one record per CDR3 protein. The sample holds approximately 610,000 distinct CDR3 sequences, 17% seen once. The CDR3 is 14 amino acids. The J segment lost 5 bases and the V segment lost 10 bases, leaving 11 bases of the junction unmatched. The V gene's germline CDR1 is LNHDA and CDR2 SQIVND (reference sequence). Study results and limitations: Peak timing came faster in the weaker secondary response, day 5 versus 15.

The V gene is TRBV19, the J gene TRBJ1-5; TRBD1 matches 7 bases. Sequences were derived from PBMCs, sampled 5 days after the first yellow fever vaccination. This sequence originates from a man aged 18 to 30 who received the YFV17D yellow fever vaccine. CDR3 sequence: CATEEGAGYQPQHF. DNA for the CDR3: TGTGCCACTGAAGAGGGGGCAGGGTATCAGCCCCAGCATTTT.